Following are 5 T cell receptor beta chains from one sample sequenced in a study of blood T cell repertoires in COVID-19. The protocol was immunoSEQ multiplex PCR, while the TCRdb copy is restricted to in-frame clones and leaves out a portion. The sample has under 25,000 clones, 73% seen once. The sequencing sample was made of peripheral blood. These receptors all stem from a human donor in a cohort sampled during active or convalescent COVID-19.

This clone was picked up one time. Here the CDR3 DNA reads TGTGCCAGCAGTCGGGACTACCCCTACGAGCAGTACTTC. Its protein product is CASSRDYPYEQYF. V and J are TRBV28 and TRBJ2-7; 7 positions agree with TRBD2. Germline CDR1 MDHEN, CDR2 SYDVKM. The length of the CDR3 is 13 residues. Trimming at V came to 5 bases and at J to 2 bases, leaving 3 bases not matched to a gene. The full variable domain, its missing parts supplied by reference TRBV28 and TRBJ2-7, is DVKVTQSSRYLVKRTGEKVFLECVQDMDHENMFWYRQDPGLGLRLIYFSYDVKMKEKGDIPEGYSVSREKKERFSLILESASTNQTSMYLCASSRDYPYEQYFGPGTRLTVT.

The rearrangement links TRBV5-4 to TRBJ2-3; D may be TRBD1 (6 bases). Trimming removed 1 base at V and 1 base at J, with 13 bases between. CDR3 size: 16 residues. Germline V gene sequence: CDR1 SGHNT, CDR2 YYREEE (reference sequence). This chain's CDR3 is CASSLSNRDRTDTQYF. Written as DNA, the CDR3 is TGTGCCAGCAGCTTGTCCAACAGGGATCGCACAGATACGCAGTATTTT. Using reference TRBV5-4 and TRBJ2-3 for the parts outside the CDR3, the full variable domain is ETGVTQSPTHLIKTRGQQVTLRCSSQSGHNTVSWYQQALGQGPQFIFQYYREEENGRGNFPPRFSGLQFPNYSSELNVNALELDDSALYLCASSLSNRDRTDTQYFGPGTRLTVL.

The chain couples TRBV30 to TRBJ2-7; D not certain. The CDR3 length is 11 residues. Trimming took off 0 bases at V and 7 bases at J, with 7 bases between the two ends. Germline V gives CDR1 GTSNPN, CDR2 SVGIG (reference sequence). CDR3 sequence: CAWSVGREQYF. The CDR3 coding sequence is TGTGCCTGGAGTGTAGGCAGGGAGCAGTACTTC.

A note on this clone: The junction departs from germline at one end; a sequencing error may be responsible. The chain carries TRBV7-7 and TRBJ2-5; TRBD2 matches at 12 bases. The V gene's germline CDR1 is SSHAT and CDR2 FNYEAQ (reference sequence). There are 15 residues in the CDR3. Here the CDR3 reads CASSPGTSGCETQYF. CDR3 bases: TGTGCTAGCAGCCCCGGGACTAGCGGGTGTGAGACCCAGTACTTC.

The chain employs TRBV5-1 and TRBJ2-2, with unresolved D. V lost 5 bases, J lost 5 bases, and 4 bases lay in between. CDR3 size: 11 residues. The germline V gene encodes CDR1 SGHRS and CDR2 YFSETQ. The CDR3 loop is CASRRTGELFF. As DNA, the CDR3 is TGCGCCAGCAGGAGGACCGGGGAGCTGTTTTTT.